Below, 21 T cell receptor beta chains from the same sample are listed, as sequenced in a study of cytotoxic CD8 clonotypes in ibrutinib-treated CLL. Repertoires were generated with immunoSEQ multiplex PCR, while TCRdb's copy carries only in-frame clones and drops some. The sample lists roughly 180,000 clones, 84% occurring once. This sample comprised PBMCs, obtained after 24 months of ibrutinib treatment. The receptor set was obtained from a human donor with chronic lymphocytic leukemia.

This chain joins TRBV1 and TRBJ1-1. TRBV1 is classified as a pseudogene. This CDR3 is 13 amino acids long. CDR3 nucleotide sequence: TGCACCAGCAGCCAAGGACCGTGGGATGAAGCTTTCTTT. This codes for CTSSQGPWDEAFF.

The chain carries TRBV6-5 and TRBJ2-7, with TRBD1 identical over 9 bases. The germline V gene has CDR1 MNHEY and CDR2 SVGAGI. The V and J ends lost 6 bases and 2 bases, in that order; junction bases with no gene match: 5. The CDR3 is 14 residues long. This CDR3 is CASSLQGATYEQYF. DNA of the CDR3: TGTGCCAGCAGCCTACAGGGGGCCACCTACGAGCAGTACTTC.

This chain's CDR3 is CASSVGSGQPQHF. CDR3 coding DNA: TGTGCCAGCAGCGTAGGGTCGGGTCAGCCCCAGCATTTT. The rearrangement uses TRBV9 and TRBJ1-5; D ambiguous. The V end was cut by 0 bases, the J end by 6 bases, with 7 bases between. CDR3 length equals 13 residues. Germline loops: CDR1 SGDLS, CDR2 YYNGEE. The full variable domain, completed using reference TRBV9 and TRBJ1-5, is DSGVTQTPKHLITATGQRVTLRCSPRSGDLSVYWYQQSLDQGLQFLIQYYNGEERAKGNILERFSAQQFPDLHSELNLSSLELGDSALYFCASSVGSGQPQHFGDGTRLSIL.

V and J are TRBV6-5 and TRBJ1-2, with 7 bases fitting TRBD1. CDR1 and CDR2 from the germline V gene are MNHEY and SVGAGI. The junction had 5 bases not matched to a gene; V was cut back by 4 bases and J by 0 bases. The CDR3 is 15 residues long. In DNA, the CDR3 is TGTGCCAGCAGTTCCCGAGGGGGCACTAACTATGGCTACACCTTC. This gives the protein CASSSRGGTNYGYTF.

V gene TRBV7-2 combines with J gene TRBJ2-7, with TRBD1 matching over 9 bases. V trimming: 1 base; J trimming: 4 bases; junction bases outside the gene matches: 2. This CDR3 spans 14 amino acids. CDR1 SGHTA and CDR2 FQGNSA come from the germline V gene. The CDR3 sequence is CASSLVGQGYEQYF. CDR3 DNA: TGTGCCAGCAGCTTAGTAGGACAGGGGTACGAGCAGTACTTC.

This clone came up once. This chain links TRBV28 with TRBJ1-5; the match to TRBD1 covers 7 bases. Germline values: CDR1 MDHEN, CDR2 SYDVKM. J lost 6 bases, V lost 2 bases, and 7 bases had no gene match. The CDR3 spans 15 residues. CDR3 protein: CASSLETGLRQPQHF. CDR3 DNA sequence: TGTGCCAGCAGTTTAGAGACAGGGCTGCGTCAGCCCCAGCATTTT.

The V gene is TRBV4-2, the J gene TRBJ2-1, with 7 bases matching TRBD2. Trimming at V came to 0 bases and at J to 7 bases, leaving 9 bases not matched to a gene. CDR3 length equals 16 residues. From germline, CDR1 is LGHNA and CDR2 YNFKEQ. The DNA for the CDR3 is TGTGCCAGCAGCCAAGATCTGGGCGGGAGCGTTAATGAGCAGTTCTTC. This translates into CASSQDLGGSVNEQFF.

This chain's CDR3 is CASSLAAPYRKGAITDTQYF. Written as DNA, the CDR3 is TGTGCCAGCAGCCTTGCAGCTCCTTACAGGAAGGGGGCCATAACAGATACGCAGTATTTT. This chain connects TRBV11-3 to TRBJ2-3; 7 bases align to TRBD1. Trimming took 5 bases from V and 3 from J; bases not matched to a gene: 23. CDR3 length: 20 residues. CDR1 is SGHNT, CDR2 YENEEA, per germline.

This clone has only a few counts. The CDR3 reads CASSQDLGRGQPQHF. CDR3 sequence (DNA): TGTGCCAGCAGCCAAGATTTAGGGCGCGGGCAGCCCCAGCATTTT. This chain joins TRBV4-2 and TRBJ1-5, with no clear D. V lost 0 bases and J 7 bases, leaving 13 bases between the germline ends. Germline CDR1 is LGHNA and CDR2 is YNFKEQ. This CDR3 is built from 15 residues.

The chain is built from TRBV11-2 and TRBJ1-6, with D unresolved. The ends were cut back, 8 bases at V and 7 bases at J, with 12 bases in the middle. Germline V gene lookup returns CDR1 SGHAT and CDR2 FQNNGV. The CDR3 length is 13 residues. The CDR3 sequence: CASRKSGNSPLHF. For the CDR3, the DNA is TGTGCCAGCCGAAAATCGGGGAATTCACCCCTCCACTTT.

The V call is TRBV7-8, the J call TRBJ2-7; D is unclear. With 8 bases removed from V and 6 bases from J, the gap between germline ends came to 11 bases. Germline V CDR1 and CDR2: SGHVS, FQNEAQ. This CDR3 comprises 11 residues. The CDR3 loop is CASAVGGEQYF. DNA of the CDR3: TGTGCCAGCGCTGTGGGCGGCGAGCAGTACTTC.

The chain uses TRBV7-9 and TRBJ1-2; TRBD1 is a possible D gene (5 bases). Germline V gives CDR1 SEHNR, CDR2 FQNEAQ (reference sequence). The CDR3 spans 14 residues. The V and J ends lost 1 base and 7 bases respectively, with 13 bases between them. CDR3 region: CASSLVGGAFGYTF. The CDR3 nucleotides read TGTGCCAGCAGCTTAGTAGGTGGGGCGTTTGGCTACACCTTC.

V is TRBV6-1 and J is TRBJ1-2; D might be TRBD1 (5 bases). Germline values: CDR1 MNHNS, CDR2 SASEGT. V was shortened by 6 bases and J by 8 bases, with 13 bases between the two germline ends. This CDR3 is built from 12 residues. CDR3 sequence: CASSSWGEGYTF. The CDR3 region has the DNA TGTGCCAGCAGCTCATGGGGGGAAGGCTACACCTTC.

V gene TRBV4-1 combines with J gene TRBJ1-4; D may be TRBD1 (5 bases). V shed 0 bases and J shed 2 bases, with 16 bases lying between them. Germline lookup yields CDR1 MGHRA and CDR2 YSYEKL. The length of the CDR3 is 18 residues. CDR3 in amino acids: CASSQEGENWGTNEKLFF. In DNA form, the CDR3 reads TGCGCCAGCAGCCAAGAGGGGGAGAACTGGGGGACTAATGAAAAACTGTTTTTT.

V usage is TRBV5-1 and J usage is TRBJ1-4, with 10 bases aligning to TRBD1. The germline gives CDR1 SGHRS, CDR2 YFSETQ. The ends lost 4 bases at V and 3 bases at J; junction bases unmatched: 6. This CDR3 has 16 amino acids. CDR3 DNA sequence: TGCGCCAGCAGCCTCAGGACAGGGGGGCCTAATGAAAAACTGTTTTTT. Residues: CASSLRTGGPNEKLFF.

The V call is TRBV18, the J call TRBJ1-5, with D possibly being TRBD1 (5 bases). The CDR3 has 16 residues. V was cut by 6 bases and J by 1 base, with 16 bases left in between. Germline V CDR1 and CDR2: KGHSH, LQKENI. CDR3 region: CASSDMAGLSNQPQHF. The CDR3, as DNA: TGTGCCAGCTCCGACATGGCGGGACTAAGCAATCAGCCCCAGCATTTT.

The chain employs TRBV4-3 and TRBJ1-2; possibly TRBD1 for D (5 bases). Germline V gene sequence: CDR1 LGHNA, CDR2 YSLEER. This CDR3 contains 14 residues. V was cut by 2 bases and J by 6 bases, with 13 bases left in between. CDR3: CASSQNGARDGYTF. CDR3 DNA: TGCGCCAGCAGCCAAAACGGGGCCCGGGATGGCTACACCTTC.

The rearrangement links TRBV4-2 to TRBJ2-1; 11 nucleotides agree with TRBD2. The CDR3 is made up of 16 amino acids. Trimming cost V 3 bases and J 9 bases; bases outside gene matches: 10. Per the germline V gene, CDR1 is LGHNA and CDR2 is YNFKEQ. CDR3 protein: CASSHPGTSGGIEQFF. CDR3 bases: TGTGCCAGCAGCCATCCTGGGACTAGCGGAGGGATTGAGCAGTTCTTC.

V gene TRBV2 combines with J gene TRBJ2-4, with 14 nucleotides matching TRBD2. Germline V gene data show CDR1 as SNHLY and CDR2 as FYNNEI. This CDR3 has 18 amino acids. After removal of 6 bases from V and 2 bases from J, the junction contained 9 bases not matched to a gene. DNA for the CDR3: TGTGCCAGCAGGGCGACTAGCGGGGGGGCTCGGACCAAAAACATTCAGTACTTC. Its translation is CASRATSGGARTKNIQYF.

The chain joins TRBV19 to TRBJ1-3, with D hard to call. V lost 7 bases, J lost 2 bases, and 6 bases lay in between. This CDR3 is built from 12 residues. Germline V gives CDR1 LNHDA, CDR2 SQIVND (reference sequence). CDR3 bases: TGTGCCAGTAAGAGTGCTGGAAACACCATATATTTT. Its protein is CASKSAGNTIYF.

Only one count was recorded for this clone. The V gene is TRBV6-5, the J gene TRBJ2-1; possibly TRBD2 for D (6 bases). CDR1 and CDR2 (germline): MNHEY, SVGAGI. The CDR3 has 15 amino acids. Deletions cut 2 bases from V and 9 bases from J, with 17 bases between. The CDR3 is CASSYEGRGPGEQFF. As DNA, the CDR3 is TGTGCCAGCAGTTACGAGGGGCGGGGCCCGGGTGAGCAGTTCTTC.